The 23 T cell receptor beta chains in this list originate from one sample, sequenced in a study of graft-versus-host responses after intestinal transplantation. No cognate antigen is known for these TCRs. The table came from immunoSEQ multiplex PCR; TCRdb's copy has only in-frame clones and leaves some out. The repertoire holds about 47,000 clones, about 95% seen once, with under 0.25% in the top ten. The sample in question was unstimulated CD8+ T cells sorted from spleen or lymph node cells, obtained before transplant. These receptor sequences come from a human donor who was the organ donor for an intestinal transplant.

V gene TRBV5-1 combines with J gene TRBJ2-5, with 7 bases matching TRBD2. The junction had 5 bases not matched to a gene; V was cut back by 4 bases and J by 2 bases. CDR1 and CDR2 from the germline V gene are SGHRS and YFSETQ. CDR3 length: 14 residues. DNA of the CDR3: TGCGCCAGCAGCGACGGGGGGTGGCAAGAGACCCAGTACTTC. Translating it yields CASSDGGWQETQYF.

The CDR3 loop reads CASSFTGEGYEQYF. CDR3 sequence (DNA): TGTGCCAGCAGTTTTACGGGGGAGGGGTACGAGCAGTACTTC. This chain links TRBV28 with TRBJ2-7, with 7 bases identical to TRBD2. The CDR3 runs 14 residues. V shed 3 bases and J 4 bases; nucleotides not matched to a gene: 6. Germline-derived CDR1 and CDR2 are MDHEN and SYDVKM.

This chain joins TRBV7-9 and TRBJ1-2, with 9 bases identical to TRBD1. With V trimmed by 4 bases and J by 6 bases, 12 bases remained unmatched. Germline loops: CDR1 SEHNR, CDR2 FQNEAQ (reference sequence). This CDR3 is built from 16 residues. In DNA, the CDR3 is TGTGCCAGCAGCTCTTCCTTCCGGGACAGGGAGGATGGCTACACCTTC. It is translated as CASSSSFRDREDGYTF.

The V and J genes are TRBV5-4 and TRBJ2-5, with D possibly being TRBD1 (6 bases). The J call is doubtful: the DNA matches TRBJ2-7 better. Germline V gene lookup returns CDR1 SGHNT and CDR2 YYREEE (reference sequence). This CDR3 has 14 residues. CDR3 bases: TGTGCCAGCAGCTGGGGGACAAGCTCCTACGAGCAGTACTTC. This translates into CASSWGTSSYEQYF.

J is TRBJ2-7 and V is TRBV7-8, with D tentatively TRBD1 (6 bases). In germline, CDR1 is SGHVS, CDR2 FQNEAQ. This CDR3 spans 16 amino acids. Trimming cost V 2 bases and J 4 bases, with 18 bases left between them. The CDR3 DNA is TGTGCCAGCAGCTTATCCACAGGGTCTCTAAAATACGAGCAGTACTTC. Protein: CASSLSTGSLKYEQYF.

The V call is TRBV28, the J call TRBJ2-7, with D perhaps TRBD1 (6 bases). V was clipped by 2 bases and J by 1 base, with 9 bases between them. Germline loops: CDR1 MDHEN, CDR2 SYDVKM. The CDR3 length is 14 residues. CDR3 nucleotide sequence: TGTGCCAGCAGTTTAAGTCAGGGGTCCTACGAGCAGTACTTC. Translated, it gives CASSLSQGSYEQYF.

The chain combines TRBV9 with TRBJ2-2; D unclear. Germline values: CDR1 SGDLS, CDR2 YYNGEE. With 0 bases removed from V and 1 base from J, the gap between germline ends came to 10 bases. The length of the CDR3 is 16 residues. The CDR3 loop is CASSVGVMQNTGELFF. As DNA, the CDR3 is TGTGCCAGCAGCGTAGGGGTTATGCAGAACACCGGGGAGCTGTTTTTT.

The J gene is TRBJ2-3, the V gene TRBV19; perhaps TRBD2 as D (5 bases). Germline CDR1 is LNHDA and CDR2 is SQIVND (reference sequence). The V gene lost 4 bases and the J gene lost 2 bases, with 10 bases spanning the gap. The CDR3 sequence is 14 residues long. Written as DNA, the CDR3 is TGTGCCAGTAGTAAACTAGACTACACAGATACGCAGTATTTT. This gives the protein CASSKLDYTDTQYF.

This CDR3 reads CASSLEATGYGYTF. For the CDR3, the DNA is TGTGCCAGCAGCTTAGAGGCAACGGGATATGGCTACACCTTC. J is TRBJ1-2 and V is TRBV7-8; D is undetermined. CDR1 is SGHVS and CDR2 is FQNEAQ in the germline V gene. The CDR3 runs 14 residues. Trimming removed 1 base at V and 5 bases at J, with 11 bases between.

The chain uses TRBV28 and TRBJ1-3; 7 nucleotides line up with TRBD1. J was trimmed by 4 bases and V by 6 bases; bases with no gene match: 12. The V gene's germline CDR1 is MDHEN and CDR2 SYDVKM. The CDR3 extends over 16 amino acids. The CDR3 protein is CASSFATGADGNTIYF. CDR3 nucleotides: TGTGCCAGCAGCTTCGCAACAGGGGCGGACGGAAACACCATATATTTT. Complete variable domain (other parts from reference TRBV28 and TRBJ1-3): DVKVTQSSRYLVKRTGEKVFLECVQDMDHENMFWYRQDPGLGLRLIYFSYDVKMKEKGDIPEGYSVSREKKERFSLILESASTNQTSMYLCASSFATGADGNTIYFGEGSWLTVV.

This sequence joins TRBV9 and TRBJ1-5, with unresolved D. V was pared by 4 bases and J by 1 base, with 6 bases between. This CDR3 spans 13 amino acids. Germline CDR1 SGDLS, CDR2 YYNGEE. CDR3 sequence (DNA): TGTGCCAGCAGCTCAGAGAGCAATCAGCCCCAGCATTTT. Its translation: CASSSESNQPQHF.

The chain carries TRBV11-2 and TRBJ1-2; D is perhaps TRBD1 (5 bases). Trimming removed 4 bases from V and 4 bases from J, with 16 bases in between. This CDR3 is built from 15 residues. Germline CDR1 is SGHAT and CDR2 is FQNNGV. As DNA, the CDR3 is TGTGCCAGCAGCTCCGGGAGGGGAGGGCTCTATGGCTACACCTTC. Translating gives CASSSGRGGLYGYTF. Full variable domain (missing parts from reference TRBV11-2 and TRBJ1-2): EAGVAQSPRYKIIEKRQSVAFWCNPISGHATLYWYQQILGQGPKLLIQFQNNGVVDDSQLPKDRFSAERLKGVDSTLKIQPAKLEDSAVYLCASSSGRGGLYGYTFGSGTRLTVV.

The chain combines TRBV7-9 with TRBJ1-1; 7 nucleotides match TRBD1. In germline, CDR1 is SEHNR, CDR2 FQNEAQ (reference sequence). With 3 bases clipped from V and 3 bases from J, the junction kept 4 bases outside the gene matches. The CDR3 sequence is 14 residues long. DNA of the CDR3: TGTGCCAGCAGCTTTAACAGGGGAGACACTGAAGCTTTCTTT. Amino acids: CASSFNRGDTEAFF.

The V gene is TRBV4-3, the J gene TRBJ2-5, with 8 bases matching TRBD1. With the DNA end fitting TRBJ2-7 better, the J assignment may be wrong. There are 15 residues in the CDR3. The germline V gene has CDR1 LGHNA and CDR2 YSLEER. The CDR3 spells CASSQEWDRYYEQYF. Written as DNA, the CDR3 is TGCGCCAGCAGCCAAGAATGGGACAGGTACTACGAGCAGTACTTC.

The gene calls are TRBV19 and TRBJ2-7; D uncertain. Germline V CDR1 and CDR2: LNHDA, SQIVND (reference sequence). This CDR3 has 16 amino acids. With 3 bases removed from V and 2 bases from J, the gap between germline ends came to 17 bases. As DNA, the CDR3 is TGTGCCAGTAGTATTTTCTTTGACCCGTTCACCTACGAGCAGTACTTC. Translating it yields CASSIFFDPFTYEQYF.

The chain carries TRBV9 and TRBJ2-1, with D perhaps TRBD1 or TRBD2 (5 bases each). The CDR3 extends over 11 amino acids. Trimming shortened V by 7 bases and J by 6 bases, and 8 bases separated the two germline ends. The germline gives CDR1 SGDLS, CDR2 YYNGEE. CDR3 residues: CASGGGNEQFF. The CDR3 DNA follows: TGTGCCAGCGGTGGGGGCAATGAGCAGTTCTTC.

The V and J genes are TRBV6-5 and TRBJ2-7; weak D call: TRBD2 (5 bases). The CDR3 runs 13 residues. Germline CDR1 reads MNHEY; CDR2 reads SVGAGI. Trimming took off 0 bases at V and 3 bases at J, with 6 bases between the two ends. This CDR3 reads CASSYSEGYEQYF. The CDR3 DNA reads as TGTGCCAGCAGTTACTCTGAGGGCTACGAGCAGTACTTC.

The J gene is TRBJ2-3, the V gene TRBV6-5; TRBD2 aligns across 9 bases. V shed 6 bases and J 5 bases; nucleotides not matched to a gene: 9. The CDR3 spans 15 residues. CDR1 MNHEY and CDR2 SVGAGI come from the germline V gene. The CDR3 DNA is TGTGCCAGCAGCCGATCTAGCGGGGCTATAGATACGCAGTATTTT. Encoded protein: CASSRSSGAIDTQYF.

The chain combines TRBV13 with TRBJ2-1; D gene uncertain. CDR3 length: 12 amino acids. CDR1 and CDR2 (germline): PRHDT, FYEKMQ (reference sequence). Deletions cut 5 bases from V and 4 bases from J, with 6 bases between. The CDR3 loop is CASSLRYNEQFF. As DNA, the CDR3 is TGTGCCAGCAGCCTGCGGTACAATGAGCAGTTCTTC.

V gene TRBV5-1 combines with J gene TRBJ2-7, with 9 bases that match TRBD1. Losses at the gene ends were 4 bases for V and 0 bases for J; bases not matched to a gene: 5. The CDR3 has 15 residues. Per the germline V gene, CDR1 is SGHRS and CDR2 is YFSETQ. The DNA for the CDR3 is TGCGCCAGCAGCGGGGGGACAGGGAGCTCCTACGAGCAGTACTTC. This codes for CASSGGTGSSYEQYF. Together with reference TRBV5-1 and TRBJ2-7, the CDR3 gives the full variable domain: KAGVTQTPRYLIKTRGQQVTLSCSPISGHRSVSWYQQTPGQGLQFLFEYFSETQRNKGNFPGRFSGRQFSNSRSEMNVSTLELGDSALYLCASSGGTGSSYEQYFGPGTRLTVT.

The chain is built from TRBV7-9 and TRBJ2-7, with 7 nucleotides matching TRBD1. Germline assignment: CDR1 SEHNR and CDR2 FQNEAQ (reference sequence). The CDR3 runs to 16 residues. J gave up 5 bases and V 0 bases, and 10 bases lay outside the gene matches. CDR3 DNA: TGTGCCAGCAGCTTAGCGCAGGCACAGGGGTCCCACGAGCAGTACTTC. Amino acids: CASSLAQAQGSHEQYF.

The J gene is TRBJ2-3, the V gene TRBV9, with D possibly called TRBD1 or TRBD2 (6 bases each). Trimming removed 0 bases at V and 3 bases at J, with 11 bases between. The germline gives CDR1 SGDLS, CDR2 YYNGEE. The CDR3 is made up of 15 amino acids. The CDR3 spells CASSVEGGRTDTQYF. For the CDR3, the DNA is TGTGCCAGCAGCGTAGAGGGGGGAAGAACAGATACGCAGTATTTT.

The chain combines TRBV27 with TRBJ2-1; 7 nucleotides agree with TRBD2. V shed 2 bases and J 7 bases; nucleotides not matched to a gene: 2. The CDR3 consists of 13 residues. Looked up from germline, CDR1 is MNHEY and CDR2 is SMNVEV (reference sequence). In nucleotides, the CDR3 is TGTGCCAGCAGTTTAGGACTAGTTAATGAGCAGTTCTTC. It translates to CASSLGLVNEQFF.